The clone carrying this T cell receptor beta chain was seen a handful of times. The antigen is not known. J was trimmed by 5 bases and V by 4 bases; bases with no gene match: 10. The length of the CDR3 is 15 residues. Germline V gives CDR1 MNHEY, CDR2 SVGEGT. Investigators prepared the TCR beta libraries by applying iRepertoire HTBI primers and Arm-PCR of CDR3 regions. TCRdb recomputed calls from the multiplex PCR reads with MiXCR, one row per CDR3 protein. The table has about 620,000 distinct CDR3 sequences, 16% seen once. This sample is part of a study of regulatory T cells in long-lasting Graves disease. As for time point: newly diagnosed GD, antithyroid drugs for less than 3 months. With RNA extracted from PBMCs as input, the TCR library was made. General study findings and limits: Favored gene segments in persistent disease were TRBV28, TRBJ1-2 and TRBJ2-5.

The same sample was also used in a study of T cells in Graves' hyperthyroidism and ophthalmopathy. In that study: Based on clinical symptoms, serum thyroxine and TRAb, thyroid ultrasound and orbital computed tomography, diagnoses were reached.

The TCR originated in a woman in her twenties or thirties with Graves disease. Sequenced here: peripheral blood mononuclear cells (PBMCs), sampled at new diagnosis, from a patient treated with antithyroid drugs. This chain joins TRBV6-2 or TRBV6-3 and TRBJ2-7; 8 nucleotides align to TRBD1. The CDR3 reads CASSSVGQVVHEQYF. CDR3 sequence (DNA): TGTGCCAGCAGTTCCGTGGGACAGGTTGTCCACGAGCAGTACTTC.